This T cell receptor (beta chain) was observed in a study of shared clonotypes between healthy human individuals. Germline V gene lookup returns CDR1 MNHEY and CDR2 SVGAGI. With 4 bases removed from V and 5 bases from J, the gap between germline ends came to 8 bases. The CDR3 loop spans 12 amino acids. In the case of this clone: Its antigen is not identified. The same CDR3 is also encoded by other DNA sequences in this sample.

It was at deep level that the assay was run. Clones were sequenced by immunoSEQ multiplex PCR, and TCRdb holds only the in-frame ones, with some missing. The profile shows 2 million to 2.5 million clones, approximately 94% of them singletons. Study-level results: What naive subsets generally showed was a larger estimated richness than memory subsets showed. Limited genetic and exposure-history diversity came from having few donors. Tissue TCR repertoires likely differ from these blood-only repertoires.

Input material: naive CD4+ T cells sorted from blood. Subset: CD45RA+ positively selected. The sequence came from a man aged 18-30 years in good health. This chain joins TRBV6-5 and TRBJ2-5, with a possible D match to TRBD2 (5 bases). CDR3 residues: CASSSTGETQYF. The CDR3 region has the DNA TGTGCCAGCAGTTCGACGGGGGAGACCCAGTACTTC.